The 20 T cell receptor beta chains reported below all come from one sample, sequenced in a study of TIL therapy for anti-PD-1-resistant metastatic lung cancer. Sequencing used immunoSEQ v3. The method was immunoSEQ multiplex PCR; TCRdb's version includes in-frame clones alone and lacks a portion of them. This table holds tens of thousands of clones, 79% found once. The time point here: pre-treatment sample, taken before nivolumab and TIL therapy. The source was blood, collected at baseline. The origin of the receptors is a man aged 65 to 79 with non-small cell lung cancer.

This rearrangement joins TRBV6-5 to TRBJ1-4; D remains ambiguous. The CDR3 totals 15 residues. V dropped 5 bases and J dropped 3 bases, with 13 bases sitting between them. Germline CDR1 is MNHEY and CDR2 is SVGAGI. The CDR3 sequence: CASSVLGRPNEKLFF. The CDR3 bases are TGTGCCAGCAGTGTCTTAGGACGGCCTAATGAAAAACTGTTTTTT.

The rearrangement links TRBV29-1 to TRBJ2-1; D may be TRBD2 (6 bases). V was trimmed by 6 bases and J by 9 bases, leaving 27 bases between them. Germline CDR1 SQVTM, CDR2 ANQGSEA. This CDR3 has 16 amino acids. In nucleotides, the CDR3 is TGCAGCGTCCCGCGTGGGGCCAGGACCTCCGGGGGTGAGCAGTTCTTC. Protein product: CSVPRGARTSGGEQFF.

V usage is TRBV7-9 and J usage is TRBJ2-5; D remains unclear. The germline V gene has CDR1 SEHNR and CDR2 FQNEAQ (reference sequence). The length of the CDR3 is 12 residues. V shed 1 base and J shed 5 bases, with 5 bases lying between them. The CDR3 sequence is CASSLVGETQYF. The DNA of the CDR3 is TGTGCCAGCAGCTTAGTGGGGGAGACCCAGTACTTC.

V usage is TRBV19 and J usage is TRBJ1-2; no clear D gene. V was shortened by 5 bases and J by 0 bases, with 10 bases between the two germline ends. Germline V CDR1 and CDR2: LNHDA, SQIVND (reference sequence). This CDR3 contains 14 residues. In DNA, the CDR3 is TGTGCCAGTAGTTGGGTAGATCCTAACTATGGCTACACCTTC. It codes for CASSWVDPNYGYTF.

The gene calls are TRBV4-3 and TRBJ1-2; the D is unclear. The length of the CDR3 is 12 residues. V lost 0 bases and J lost 5, with 4 bases in between. The germline CDR1 and CDR2 sequences are LGHNA and YSLEER. CDR3 region: CASSQDSYGYTF. CDR3 in DNA: TGCGCCAGCAGCCAAGACAGTTATGGCTACACCTTC.

The CDR3, as DNA: TGTGCCAGTAGTATAGTTTCGCAGACATATAGCAATCAGCCCCAGCATTTT. Protein sequence: CASSIVSQTYSNQPQHF. This chain links TRBV19 with TRBJ1-5; D remains ambiguous. V was clipped by 1 base and J by 0 bases, with 13 bases between them. CDR1 is LNHDA, CDR2 SQIVND, per germline (reference sequence). The CDR3 sequence is 17 residues long.

The CDR3 here is CASSLGGTSGSFNEQYF. The CDR3 nucleotides read TGTGCCAGCAGCTTAGGGGGAACTAGCGGGAGCTTCAACGAGCAGTACTTC. The chain recombines TRBV11-2 with TRBJ2-7, with 11 bases aligning to TRBD2. CDR3 size: 17 residues. In germline, CDR1 is SGHAT, CDR2 FQNNGV. V shed 1 base and J 5 bases; nucleotides not matched to a gene: 10. The full variable domain, in which reference TRBV11-2 and TRBJ2-7 provide the parts outside the CDR3, is EAGVAQSPRYKIIEKRQSVAFWCNPISGHATLYWYQQILGQGPKLLIQFQNNGVVDDSQLPKDRFSAERLKGVDSTLKIQPAKLEDSAVYLCASSLGGTSGSFNEQYFGPGTRLTVT.

V gene TRBV6-5 combines with J gene TRBJ2-1; 14 bases match TRBD2. This CDR3 is built from 15 residues. CDR1 is MNHEY, CDR2 SVGAGI, per germline. J was trimmed by 6 bases and V by 6 bases; bases with no gene match: 4. The CDR3: CASRHGTSGSNEQFF. The CDR3 nucleotides are TGTGCCAGCAGACACGGGACTAGCGGGAGCAATGAGCAGTTCTTC.

The V call is TRBV2, the J call TRBJ2-2, with D perhaps matching TRBD1 (5 bases). This CDR3 has 12 residues. Germline V gene data show CDR1 as SNHLY and CDR2 as FYNNEI. Between the trimmed V and J ends, which lost 6 bases and 8 bases, there was a span of 10 bases. In DNA form, the CDR3 reads TGTGCCAGCAGCCAGGGTGTGGGGGAGCTGTTTTTT. The encoded protein is CASSQGVGELFF.

This chain joins TRBV6-5 and TRBJ1-1; D remains ambiguous. Germline V CDR1 and CDR2: MNHEY, SVGAGI. This CDR3 spans 12 amino acids. Between the trimmed V and J ends, which lost 6 bases and 7 bases, there was a span of 12 bases. CDR3 sequence (DNA): TGTGCCAGCAGCCTTCAGAGCGTTGAAGCTTTCTTT. It codes for CASSLQSVEAFF.

The rearrangement uses TRBV7-6 and TRBJ2-7; D call uncertain. In germline, CDR1 is SGHVS, CDR2 FNYEAQ. The CDR3 has 15 amino acids. V lost 0 bases and J lost 5, with 14 bases in between. CDR3 DNA: TGTGCCAGCAGCTTAGCTTCGGAGAGTTCGGACGAGCAGTACTTC. Translating gives CASSLASESSDEQYF.

The CDR3 DNA is TGTGCCAGCAGTTACGAGGCTGAAGCTTTCTTT. Its translation is CASSYEAEAFF. This chain connects TRBV6-5 to TRBJ1-1; D not resolved. This CDR3 has 11 residues. Germline V gene lookup returns CDR1 MNHEY and CDR2 SVGAGI. Trimming shortened V by 2 bases and J by 6 bases, and 4 bases separated the two germline ends.

The V gene is TRBV19, the J gene TRBJ1-5, with TRBD1 matching 9 bases. Germline CDR1 reads LNHDA; CDR2 reads SQIVND (reference sequence). The CDR3 covers 14 residues. V trimming: 7 bases; J trimming: 3 bases; junction bases outside the gene matches: 4. DNA for the CDR3: TGTGCCAGTACCTGGGACAGGGTCAATCAGCCCCAGCATTTT. Its protein product is CASTWDRVNQPQHF.

V usage is TRBV7-8 and J usage is TRBJ2-1; D is possibly TRBD1 (6 bases). Trimming took 0 bases from V and 6 from J, leaving 15 bases between them. Germline CDR1 SGHVS, CDR2 FQNEAQ. This CDR3 is built from 16 residues. In DNA form, the CDR3 reads TGTGCCAGCAGCTTAGCGGTCCTCAGGGGCGCCAATGAGCAGTTCTTC. Its protein product is CASSLAVLRGANEQFF.

The rearrangement links TRBV15 to TRBJ2-1, with D possibly being TRBD1 (7 bases). The CDR3 has 15 residues. Germline V CDR1 and CDR2: LNHNV, YYDKDF (reference sequence). V was cut by 0 bases and J by 4 bases, with 10 bases left in between. The chain's CDR3 is CATSREGGQYNEQFF. The CDR3 region has the DNA TGTGCCACCAGCAGAGAGGGGGGACAGTACAATGAGCAGTTCTTC.

This clone was seen more than once but under ten times. At the DNA level, this CDR3 is encoded by other sequences in the same sample as well. V usage is TRBV28 and J usage is TRBJ2-2; D may correspond to TRBD1 or TRBD2 (5 bases each). This CDR3 contains 14 residues. Germline V gene sequence: CDR1 MDHEN, CDR2 SYDVKM. Trimming stripped 8 bases from V and 1 base from J, with 11 bases between. The CDR3 spells CASLSGGNTGELFF. The CDR3 DNA is TGTGCCAGCCTCTCTGGGGGGAACACCGGGGAGCTGTTTTTT.

The chain has TRBV6-5 and TRBJ2-2; TRBD1 matches at 10 bases. Per germline, CDR1 MNHEY and CDR2 SVGAGI. This CDR3 comprises 15 residues. V was clipped by 6 bases and J by 5 bases; unmatched bases: 6. The CDR3 here is CASRADRGQTGELFF. The CDR3 DNA reads as TGTGCCAGCAGGGCCGACAGGGGGCAGACCGGGGAGCTGTTTTTT.

This clone was seen repeatedly, ten times or more. The chain has TRBV5-1 and TRBJ1-5, with D perhaps matching TRBD1 (5 bases). This CDR3 contains 15 residues. Trimming removed 0 bases at V and 4 bases at J, with 11 bases between. From germline, CDR1 is SGHRS and CDR2 YFSETQ. This CDR3 is CASSLGGSPNQPQHF. CDR3 DNA sequence: TGCGCCAGCAGCTTGGGGGGCAGTCCGAATCAGCCCCAGCATTTT.

This clone appeared once. The V call is TRBV6-1, the J call TRBJ2-7; perhaps D is TRBD1 or TRBD2 (5 bases each). Looked up from germline, CDR1 is MNHNS and CDR2 is SASEGT. This CDR3 is 14 amino acids long. V lost 1 base and J lost 2, with 9 bases in between. In DNA, the CDR3 is TGTGCCAGCAGTGAAGGGGGGATGGCCTACGAGCAGTACTTC. As protein: CASSEGGMAYEQYF.

This chain connects TRBV7-9 to TRBJ2-1, with 11 bases fitting TRBD2. Germline V gives CDR1 SEHNR, CDR2 FQNEAQ (reference sequence). After removal of 4 bases from V and 12 bases from J, the junction contained 2 bases not matched to a gene. The CDR3 runs to 12 residues. The CDR3 loop reads CASSSTSGTQFF. DNA of the CDR3: TGTGCCAGCAGCTCGACTAGCGGGACGCAGTTCTTC. Variable domain in full (rest from reference TRBV7-9 and TRBJ2-1): DTGVSQNPRHKITKRGQNVTFRCDPISEHNRLYWYRQTLGQGPEFLTYFQNEAQLEKSRLLSDRFSAERPKGSFSTLEIQRTEQGDSAMYLCASSSTSGTQFFGPGTRLTVL.